Listed here are 23 T cell receptor beta chains from one sample, sequenced in a study of blood T cells in healthy people across ages. A second PCR of roughly 7 to 11 cycles used a sample-barcoded 5' primer and a J-beta primer mix. One entry per CDR3 protein results from TCRdb running MiXCR on the 5' RACE reads. The sample lists 700,000 to 950,000 distinct CDR3 sequences, 55% to 75% occurring once. The sample taken for sequencing was blood. Receptors originate from a man aged 30-40 years in good health.

This rearrangement joins TRBV6-2 or TRBV6-3 to TRBJ2-1; D not resolved. CDR1 and CDR2 from the germline V gene are MNHEY and SVGEGT. Between the trimmed V and J ends, which lost 7 bases and 7 bases, there was a span of 14 bases. The CDR3 loop spans 13 amino acids. DNA for the CDR3: TGTGCCAGCACCCCCTACGGTCGGAATGAGCAGTTCTTC. Protein product: CASTPYGRNEQFF.

This chain connects TRBV27 to TRBJ1-5, with D possibly being TRBD1 (5 bases). V dropped 8 bases and J dropped 8 bases, with 13 bases sitting between them. The CDR3 sequence is 12 residues long. CDR1 and CDR2 (germline): MNHEY, SMNVEV (reference sequence). CDR3: CASGDFGKPQHF. In DNA form, the CDR3 reads TGTGCCAGCGGGGACTTTGGGAAGCCCCAGCATTTT.

The sample holds one count of this clonotype. This rearrangement joins TRBV20-1 to TRBJ2-5, with D hard to call. Trimming removed 6 bases at V and 3 bases at J, with 5 bases between. Germline-derived CDR1 and CDR2 are DFQATT and SNEGSKA (reference sequence). The CDR3 is 10 residues long. CDR3 amino acids: CSAKKETQYF. The CDR3 nucleotides read TGCAGTGCCAAAAAAGAGACCCAGTACTTC.

This clonotype came up once. This chain links TRBV6-2 or TRBV6-3 with TRBJ2-5; maybe TRBD2 (6 bases). The J call may not be correct, given that the DNA end is closer to TRBJ2-7. Germline CDR1 MNHEY, CDR2 SVGEGT. The CDR3 runs 13 residues. The CDR3 reads CASRLYREYEQYF. The CDR3 region has the DNA TGTGCCAGCAGGCTCTATCGGGAGTACGAGCAGTACTTC.

This clonotype was recorded a few times. The rearrangement joins TRBV18 to TRBJ2-5; D gene unclear. The J call may be in error: the DNA end matches TRBJ2-7 better. The CDR3 length is 13 residues. In germline, CDR1 is KGHSH, CDR2 LQKENI. In DNA, the CDR3 is TGTGCCAGCTCACCACCGGGTTGGGACGAGCAGTACTTC. Residues: CASSPPGWDEQYF.

This clonotype appeared a few times. Written as DNA, the CDR3 is TGTGCCGGTTTACGTCGGGGGCGGGATGAGCAGTTCTTC. It is translated as CAGLRRGRDEQFF. The chain combines TRBV30 with TRBJ2-1; D could derive from TRBD1 or TRBD2 (6 bases each). Trimming left V 8 bases short and J 8 bases short, with 19 bases between. Per the germline V gene, CDR1 is GTSNPN and CDR2 is SVGIG (reference sequence). The CDR3 sequence is 13 residues long.

The chain has TRBV12-3 or TRBV12-4 and TRBJ2-2; D is ambiguous. The CDR3 contains 13 residues. V lost 3 bases, J lost 7 bases, and 9 bases lay in between. CDR3 amino acids: CASSLQLFGELFF. The CDR3, as DNA: TGTGCCAGCAGTTTGCAGCTGTTCGGGGAGCTGTTTTTT.

The rearrangement links TRBV15 to TRBJ1-2; 9 bases match TRBD1. The length of the CDR3 is 15 residues. Germline V gene sequence: CDR1 LNHNV, CDR2 YYDKDF (reference sequence). V shed 0 bases and J 8 bases; nucleotides not matched to a gene: 7. The CDR3 region has the DNA TGTGCCACCAGCAGAGATCGGGGACAGGGAATGGGCTACACCTTC. It is translated as CATSRDRGQGMGYTF.

This clonotype was counted between two and nine times. V gene TRBV6-2 or TRBV6-3 combines with J gene TRBJ2-3; D not resolved. Trimming removed 6 bases at V and 7 bases at J, with 17 bases between. CDR3 length: 14 amino acids. In germline, CDR1 is MNHEY, CDR2 SVGEGT. The CDR3: CASRPRRATNTQYF. CDR3 DNA sequence: TGTGCCAGCAGACCTCGGCGAGCAACAAATACGCAGTATTTT.

The V gene is TRBV20-1, the J gene TRBJ2-5, with 8 nucleotides matching TRBD1. This CDR3 is 13 amino acids long. Germline CDR1 DFQATT, CDR2 SNEGSKA (reference sequence). Losses at the gene ends were 6 bases for V and 5 bases for J; bases not matched to a gene: 8. CDR3 residues: CSAADRGMETQYF. The CDR3 nucleotides are TGCAGTGCAGCCGACAGGGGAATGGAGACCCAGTACTTC.

The chain has TRBV20-1 and TRBJ2-1; D uncertain. The CDR3 length is 13 residues. V shed 5 bases and J shed 7 bases, with 15 bases lying between them. Germline CDR1 and CDR2: DFQATT and SNEGSKA (reference sequence). For the CDR3, the DNA is TGCAGTGCTCAAATCCCGTGGGGAAATGAGCAGTTCTTC. This encodes CSAQIPWGNEQFF.

The chain recombines TRBV5-1 with TRBJ1-4; D is unclear. Germline V gives CDR1 SGHRS, CDR2 YFSETQ. This CDR3 contains 14 residues. The ends were cut back, 4 bases at V and 6 bases at J, with 13 bases in the middle. Here the CDR3 DNA reads TGCGCCAGCAGCGACGGACGCCTGGATGAAAAACTGTTTTTT. Protein: CASSDGRLDEKLFF.

The chain's CDR3 is CASSDEGGNEQFF. The CDR3 bases are TGTGCCAGCAGTGACGAAGGGGGAAATGAGCAGTTCTTC. The chain joins TRBV6-4 to TRBJ2-1, with a possible D match to TRBD1 (6 bases). V lost 2 bases and J lost 7, with 9 bases in between. CDR3 length equals 13 residues. CDR1 is MRHNA, CDR2 SNTAGT, per germline.

The J gene is TRBJ2-3, the V gene TRBV27; D is unresolved. This CDR3 is 15 amino acids long. Germline assignment: CDR1 MNHEY and CDR2 SMNVEV (reference sequence). V lost 5 bases, J lost 2 bases, and 14 bases lay in between. Written as DNA, the CDR3 is TGTGCCAGCAGTCAAGGGATTCCTATCACAGATACGCAGTATTTT. This sequence encodes CASSQGIPITDTQYF.

This sequence joins TRBV20-1 and TRBJ2-3; TRBD2 might be the D (6 bases). Trimming pared 4 bases from V and 2 bases from J, leaving 16 bases between. CDR3 length: 15 amino acids. Germline V CDR1 and CDR2: DFQATT, SNEGSKA (reference sequence). CDR3 in DNA: TGCAGTGCTACGACGCCGGGACTCCCCACAGATACGCAGTATTTT. It codes for CSATTPGLPTDTQYF.

The J gene is TRBJ2-6, the V gene TRBV9; D unresolved. V lost 2 bases to trimming and J lost 0 bases, with 6 bases between them. Germline CDR1 and CDR2: SGDLS and YYNGEE. The length of the CDR3 is 15 residues. The CDR3: CASSVADSGANVLTF. The CDR3 bases are TGTGCCAGCAGCGTTGCGGACTCTGGGGCCAACGTCCTGACTTTC. The whole variable domain, filled in from reference TRBV9 and TRBJ2-6, reads DSGVTQTPKHLITATGQRVTLRCSPRSGDLSVYWYQQSLDQGLQFLIQYYNGEERAKGNILERFSAQQFPDLHSELNLSSLELGDSALYFCASSVADSGANVLTFGAGSRLTVL.

This clonotype was seen a handful of times. The chain has TRBV28 and TRBJ2-3; D is unresolved. This CDR3 has 14 amino acids. Between the trimmed V and J ends, which lost 10 bases and 1 base, there was a span of 15 bases. Germline CDR1 MDHEN, CDR2 SYDVKM. CDR3 in DNA: TGTGCCACCTCTTCTGGGTTGGGCACAGATACGCAGTATTTT. It encodes CATSSGLGTDTQYF.

This sequence joins TRBV6-5 and TRBJ2-5; 7 bases are shared with TRBD1. Germline V gene lookup returns CDR1 MNHEY and CDR2 SVGAGI. The CDR3 length is 13 residues. The trim removed 9 bases at V and 0 bases at J, leaving 4 bases unmatched. The CDR3 loop reads CARKGQYQETQYF. CDR3 in DNA: TGTGCCAGAAAGGGACAGTACCAAGAGACCCAGTACTTC.

DNA of the CDR3: TGCAGTGCTCCCACGATAGGACTAGCCAAAAACATTCAGTACTTC. Its protein is CSAPTIGLAKNIQYF. The chain links TRBV20-1 to TRBJ2-4; D perhaps matches TRBD2 (5 bases). Per the germline V gene, CDR1 is DFQATT and CDR2 is SNEGSKA (reference sequence). CDR3 length equals 15 residues. V lost 5 bases to trimming and J lost 0 bases, with 14 bases between them.

In nucleotides, the CDR3 is TGTGCCATCAGTGAGTCGTGGTCCTCCTACGAGCAGTACTTC. Translated, it gives CAISESWSSYEQYF. The V call is TRBV10-3, the J call TRBJ2-7; no clear D. Germline CDR1 is ENHRY and CDR2 is SYGVKD. This CDR3 is 14 amino acids long. V was pared by 0 bases and J by 0 bases, with 6 bases between.

The gene calls are TRBV27 and TRBJ1-5; tentative D call: TRBD1 (5 bases). The CDR3 contains 13 residues. Deletions cut 8 bases from V and 4 bases from J, with 12 bases between. Germline-derived CDR1 and CDR2 are MNHEY and SMNVEV (reference sequence). CDR3 nucleotide sequence: TGTGCCAGCCGTAGGGGTCTAAATCAGCCCCAGCATTTT. Protein sequence: CASRRGLNQPQHF.

The rearrangement joins TRBV6-5 to TRBJ1-2; 8 bases map to TRBD1. CDR1 is MNHEY, CDR2 SVGAGI, per germline. The CDR3 consists of 13 residues. With V trimmed by 2 bases and J by 8 bases, 4 bases remained unmatched. DNA of the CDR3: TGTGCCAGCAGTTACGGACAGGGAGAGGGCTACACCTTC. Amino acids: CASSYGQGEGYTF.

This sequence joins TRBV9 and TRBJ1-2; D gene unclear. The CDR3 consists of 14 residues. Trimming took off 0 bases at V and 6 bases at J, with 12 bases between the two ends. From germline, CDR1 is SGDLS and CDR2 YYNGEE. The CDR3 is CASSVALGQDGYTF. The CDR3 nucleotides read TGTGCCAGCAGCGTAGCGTTAGGCCAGGATGGCTACACCTTC.